The 20 T cell receptor beta chains below all came from one sample that was sequenced in a study of blood T cell repertoires in COVID-19. Profiled with immunoSEQ multiplex PCR; TCRdb holds only in-frame clones, not every one. This table has approximately 83,000 clones, roughly 80% appearing once. Sequences were obtained from peripheral blood. These receptors came from a man in his fifties with acute or convalescent COVID-19.

This chain links TRBV24-1 with TRBJ1-6; TRBD1 matches at 7 bases. The germline V gene encodes CDR1 KGHDR and CDR2 SFDVKD. V was pared by 1 base and J by 3 bases, with 8 bases of the junction left unmatched. The CDR3 runs to 18 residues. DNA for the CDR3: TGTGCCACCAGTGATTTTGAGGTAGGGGGCGGCTATAATTCACCCCTCCACTTT. This encodes CATSDFEVGGGYNSPLHF.

CDR3 region: CTSSQKTGGGLGEQYF. The CDR3 nucleotides are TGCACCAGCAGCCAAAAGACAGGGGGTGGTCTAGGCGAGCAGTACTTC. The rearrangement joins TRBV1 to TRBJ2-7; the table calls TRBD1, which could not be checked here. TRBV1 is annotated as a pseudogene. The CDR3 runs to 16 residues.

V gene TRBV19 combines with J gene TRBJ1-2, with 10 bases lining up with TRBD1. CDR1 and CDR2 (germline): LNHDA, SQIVND (reference sequence). This CDR3 region has 17 residues. The trim removed 7 bases at V and 4 bases at J, leaving 15 bases unmatched. Here the CDR3 reads CASTAVGTGAFSYGYTF. CDR3 nucleotide sequence: TGTGCCAGTACCGCGGTGGGGACAGGGGCATTTTCCTATGGCTACACCTTC.

The chain uses TRBV13 and TRBJ1-1, with D perhaps matching TRBD1 (5 bases). The V gene's germline CDR1 is PRHDT and CDR2 FYEKMQ (reference sequence). Trimming cost V 5 bases and J 4 bases, with 11 bases left between them. The CDR3 loop spans 13 amino acids. The CDR3 spells CASSIRVLTEAFF. DNA for the CDR3: TGTGCCAGCAGCATCAGGGTCCTCACTGAAGCTTTCTTT.

This clone has just one count. The chain employs TRBV6-5 and TRBJ2-2, with 7 bases identical to TRBD2. The CDR3 has 13 residues. The V segment lost 4 bases and the J segment 4 bases; nucleotides outside the gene matches: 0. CDR1 MNHEY and CDR2 SVGAGI come from the germline V gene. Here the CDR3 DNA reads TGTGCCAGCAGTTCGGGGGGCACCGGGGAGCTGTTTTTT. Residues: CASSSGGTGELFF.

This clone showed up just once. V usage is TRBV10-3 and J usage is TRBJ2-3, with TRBD2 identical over 9 bases. Germline V lookup: CDR1 ENHRY, CDR2 SYGVKD. The CDR3 extends over 14 amino acids. Trimming removed 8 bases from V and 0 bases from J; junction bases left unmatched: 3. The CDR3 spells CAIGLAGSTDTQYF. Written as DNA, the CDR3 is TGTGCCATCGGGCTAGCGGGGAGCACAGATACGCAGTATTTT.

This chain joins TRBV18 and TRBJ2-5, with a weak D call TRBD2 (5 bases). The V end was cut by 0 bases, the J end by 5 bases, with 16 bases between. There are 16 residues in the CDR3. Looked up from germline, CDR1 is KGHSH and CDR2 is LQKENI. CDR3 loop: CASSPPGPRRGETQYF. DNA of the CDR3: TGTGCCAGCTCACCACCCGGGCCTCGGCGCGGGGAGACCCAGTACTTC. Based on the CDR3 plus reference TRBV18 and TRBJ2-5, the full variable domain is NAGVMQNPRHLVRRRGQEARLRCSPMKGHSHVYWYRQLPEEGLKFMVYLQKENIIDESGMPKERFSAEFPKEGPSILRIQQVVRGDSAAYFCASSPPGPRRGETQYFGPGTRLLVL.

This clone showed up just a few times. The CDR3, as DNA: TGCGCCAGCAGCTCTAACGTTAGACAGATATCTAGCACAGATACGCAGTATTTT. It translates to CASSSNVRQISSTDTQYF. The chain is built from TRBV5-1 and TRBJ2-3, with a possible D match to TRBD1 (5 bases). Trimming removed 3 bases at V and 0 bases at J, with 20 bases between. CDR3 length: 18 residues. Germline loops: CDR1 SGHRS, CDR2 YFSETQ.

The chain couples TRBV18 to TRBJ2-7; 7 nucleotides align to TRBD2. CDR3 length equals 14 residues. The germline CDR1 and CDR2 sequences are KGHSH and LQKENI. The J segment lost 4 bases and the V segment lost 0 bases, leaving 3 bases of the junction unmatched. The CDR3 here is CASSPPGTTYEQYF. Written as DNA, the CDR3 is TGTGCCAGCTCACCACCCGGGACTACATACGAGCAGTACTTC. Full variable domain (missing parts from reference TRBV18 and TRBJ2-7): NAGVMQNPRHLVRRRGQEARLRCSPMKGHSHVYWYRQLPEEGLKFMVYLQKENIIDESGMPKERFSAEFPKEGPSILRIQQVVRGDSAAYFCASSPPGTTYEQYFGPGTRLTVT.

The chain combines TRBV18 with TRBJ2-6; the D gene is possibly TRBD2 (7 bases). Per germline, CDR1 KGHSH and CDR2 LQKENI. This CDR3 region has 18 residues. V was pared by 3 bases and J by 2 bases, with 17 bases between. The CDR3 protein is CASSPSRGGPTGANVLTF. CDR3 sequence (DNA): TGTGCCAGCTCACCCTCGAGGGGGGGTCCGACTGGGGCCAACGTCCTGACTTTC.

The V and J genes are TRBV19 and TRBJ1-1; D might be TRBD1 (5 bases). The V and J ends lost 3 bases and 2 bases respectively, with 16 bases between them. CDR3 length equals 16 residues. The V gene's germline CDR1 is LNHDA and CDR2 SQIVND (reference sequence). CDR3 sequence reads: CASSIRERQGNTEAFF. The CDR3 nucleotides are TGTGCCAGTAGTATCAGGGAAAGGCAGGGAAACACTGAAGCTTTCTTT.

In its sample, this clone was seen a few times. CDR3 sequence (DNA): TGTGCCAGCAGTTGGACAGGGGGCCAAGAGACCCAGTACTTC. Amino acid sequence: CASSWTGGQETQYF. The chain combines TRBV2 with TRBJ2-5; TRBD1 agrees at 10 bases. Germline V lookup: CDR1 SNHLY, CDR2 FYNNEI. The length of the CDR3 is 14 residues. Unmatched junction bases numbered 1, after V lost 5 bases and J lost 1 base.

The chain combines TRBV4-1 with TRBJ2-3; TRBD1 is a possible D gene (6 bases). V gave up 4 bases and J gave up 6 bases, with 20 bases separating them. This CDR3 comprises 16 residues. The germline V gene has CDR1 MGHRA and CDR2 YSYEKL. In nucleotides, the CDR3 is TGCGCCAGCAGCCGCACCACCTCTAGGGGGAGTGATACGCAGTATTTT. Amino acid sequence: CASSRTTSRGSDTQYF.

This clone was seen only once. The chain recombines TRBV4-1 with TRBJ1-6; D gene ambiguous. Germline V lookup: CDR1 MGHRA, CDR2 YSYEKL. V was cut by 0 bases and J by 7 bases, with 13 bases left in between. This CDR3 region has 16 residues. CDR3 amino acids: CASSQDEGGLNSPLHF. As DNA, the CDR3 is TGCGCCAGCAGCCAAGATGAAGGAGGGTTGAATTCACCCCTCCACTTT.

This sequence joins TRBV19 and TRBJ2-1; no reliable D call. This CDR3 contains 12 residues. V dropped 5 bases and J dropped 4 bases, with 6 bases sitting between them. The germline gives CDR1 LNHDA, CDR2 SQIVND (reference sequence). In DNA, the CDR3 is TGTGCCAGTAGTTTCCAGTACAATGAGCAGTTCTTC. Translated: CASSFQYNEQFF. Supplemented by reference TRBV19 and TRBJ2-1, the full variable domain reads DGGITQSPKYLFRKEGQNVTLSCEQNLNHDAMYWYRQDPGQGLRLIYYSQIVNDFQKGDIAEGYSVSREKKESFPLTVTSAQKNPTAFYLCASSFQYNEQFFGPGTRLTVL.

This clone has only one observation. This sequence joins TRBV7-2 and TRBJ1-3; tentatively, D is TRBD1 (6 bases). Germline assignment: CDR1 SGHTA and CDR2 FQGNSA. The length of the CDR3 is 14 residues. V lost 6 bases and J lost 2, with 11 bases in between. For the CDR3, the DNA is TGTGCCAGCAGTTCTGGACAGCCTGGAAACACCATATATTTT. Residues: CASSSGQPGNTIYF.

The CDR3 DNA reads as TGTGCCAGCAGCCAAGATAAGCGGGTAGGCTACGAGCAGTACTTC. Its translation: CASSQDKRVGYEQYF. V usage is TRBV3-1 (or the pseudogene TRBV3-2) and J usage is TRBJ2-7; D might be TRBD2 (6 bases). Germline assignment: CDR1 LGHDT and CDR2 YNNKEL (reference sequence). The ends were cut back, 0 bases at V and 3 bases at J, with 12 bases in the middle. There are 15 residues in the CDR3.

This clone occurred once. This chain joins TRBV5-8 and TRBJ1-2; no clear D. The germline V gene has CDR1 SGHTS and CDR2 YDEGEE. The CDR3 loop spans 15 amino acids. Between the trimmed V and J ends, which lost 2 bases and 0 bases, there was a span of 11 bases. This CDR3 reads CASSFVDLANYGYTF. Here the CDR3 DNA reads TGTGCCAGCAGCTTTGTCGATTTAGCTAACTATGGCTACACCTTC. The entire variable domain, with the rest obtained from reference TRBV5-8 and TRBJ1-2, is as follows: EAGVTQSPTHLIKTRGQQATLRCSPISGHTSVYWYQQALGLGLQFLLWYDEGEERNRGNFPPRFSGRQFPNYSSELNVNALELEDSALYLCASSFVDLANYGYTFGSGTRLTVV.

The chain recombines TRBV4-3 with TRBJ1-3; no clear D. Germline lookup yields CDR1 LGHNA and CDR2 YSLEER. V lost 1 base and J lost 3, with 10 bases in between. This CDR3 has 15 residues. This chain's CDR3 is CASSQVAGNGNTIYF. CDR3 nucleotides: TGCGCCAGCAGCCAAGTCGCGGGTAATGGAAACACCATATATTTT.

The chain couples TRBV10-3 to TRBJ2-5, with D tentatively TRBD2 (6 bases). The ends were cut back, 3 bases at V and 1 base at J, with 12 bases in the middle. The germline gives CDR1 ENHRY, CDR2 SYGVKD. CDR3 length: 15 amino acids. The CDR3 nucleotides read TGTGCCATCAGTGACCCGGCGGGGTTCCAAGAGACCCAGTACTTC. Amino acid sequence: CAISDPAGFQETQYF.